The next 17 T cell receptor beta chains were all read from a single sample in a study of spatial heterogeneity in lung cancer. TCRdb re-called the 5' RACE reads through MiXCR, storing one row per CDR3 protein. The data hold about 18,000 distinct CDR3 sequences, with 7.5% observed a single time. Time point indicated: sample taken at primary tumor resection. Antigens for these TCRs are unknown. Whole-study findings and limits: How many expanded intratumoral alpha and beta TCRs were present tracked the tumor mutation count, which was a count of nonsynonymous mutations.

The source was lung tumor tissue, collected at surgery. Receptors were obtained from a male donor with early-stage non-small cell lung cancer.

This clonotype was recorded many times. The V call is TRBV6-5, the J call TRBJ1-6; TRBD1 agrees at 8 bases. J was trimmed by 9 bases and V by 4 bases; bases with no gene match: 14. CDR1 MNHEY and CDR2 SVGAGI come from the germline V gene. The CDR3 is made up of 17 amino acids. CDR3 amino acids: CASSSYRQGWFGSPLHF. The CDR3 nucleotides are TGTGCCAGCAGTTCCTATCGACAGGGGTGGTTTGGTTCACCCCTCCACTTT.

This clonotype was seen a few times. The chain has TRBV5-4 and TRBJ2-4; maybe TRBD2 (7 bases). CDR1 and CDR2 from the germline V gene are SGHNT and YYREEE (reference sequence). CDR3 length equals 15 residues. Trimming took 0 bases from V and 6 from J, leaving 13 bases between them. The CDR3 protein is CASSLEGRGRNIQYF. In nucleotides, the CDR3 is TGTGCCAGCAGCTTGGAAGGGCGGGGGCGAAACATTCAGTACTTC.

At least ten counts were recorded for this clonotype. J is TRBJ2-2 and V is TRBV29-1, with D possibly being TRBD2 (6 bases). This CDR3 region has 13 residues. The V and J ends lost 3 bases and 6 bases respectively, with 11 bases between them. Germline loops: CDR1 SQVTM, CDR2 ANQGSEA. CDR3 sequence: CSVDEGRSGELFF. The CDR3 DNA is TGCAGCGTTGACGAAGGGAGGTCCGGGGAGCTGTTTTTT.

This clonotype rates as medium-sized (0.01 to 0.1%). The chain couples TRBV20-1 to TRBJ1-5; D remains unclear. CDR1 is DFQATT, CDR2 SNEGSKA, per germline (reference sequence). Trimming removed 1 base at V and 2 bases at J, with 18 bases between. CDR3 length: 17 amino acids. The CDR3 region has the DNA TGCAGTGCTAGAGCCCCCAACCGCGCCTTCGGCAATCAGCCCCAGCATTTT. It translates to CSARAPNRAFGNQPQHF.

This clonotype was observed at least ten times. J is TRBJ2-1 and V is TRBV4-3; TRBD2 might be the D (6 bases). Germline values: CDR1 LGHNA, CDR2 YSLEER. V gave up 0 bases and J gave up 0 bases, with 12 bases separating them. The CDR3 extends over 17 amino acids. Written as DNA, the CDR3 is TGCGCCAGCAGCCAAGAGCGGGCGGGGCTCTCCTACAATGAGCAGTTCTTC. This sequence encodes CASSQERAGLSYNEQFF.

This clonotype was recorded a few times. The chain recombines TRBV6-2 or TRBV6-3 with TRBJ1-5; D possibly corresponds to TRBD1 (6 bases). Looked up from germline, CDR1 is MNHEY and CDR2 is SVGEGT. The length of the CDR3 is 14 residues. Deletions cut 6 bases from V and 4 bases from J, with 13 bases between. Here the CDR3 DNA reads TGTGCCAGCAGATCGCAGGGGTCGAATCAGCCCCAGCATTTT. Its translation: CASRSQGSNQPQHF.

In its sample, this clonotype was seen many times. V gene TRBV7-3 combines with J gene TRBJ1-5, with TRBD1 matching over 7 bases. CDR1 SGHTA and CDR2 FQGTGA come from the germline V gene. This CDR3 has 14 residues. Losses at the gene ends were 4 bases for V and 4 bases for J; bases not matched to a gene: 4. CDR3 nucleotides: TGTGCCAGCAGCTCACTGGGACAGAATCAGCCCCAGCATTTT. Translation: CASSSLGQNQPQHF.

The rearrangement joins TRBV5-1 to TRBJ2-1; 7 bases are shared with TRBD1. V shed 0 bases, J shed 4 bases, and the junction held 4 bases outside the gene matches. Per germline, CDR1 SGHRS and CDR2 YFSETQ. The CDR3 sequence is 15 residues long. CDR3 nucleotides: TGCGCCAGCAGCTTGGGCGGCAGGGGGTACAATGAGCAGTTCTTC. Amino acid sequence: CASSLGGRGYNEQFF.

This clonotype was seen only a few times. The chain carries TRBV3-1 and TRBJ2-5; D is perhaps TRBD2 (7 bases). The CDR3 covers 16 residues. With 1 base removed from V and 5 bases from J, the gap between germline ends came to 17 bases. Germline V gene sequence: CDR1 LGHDT, CDR2 YNNKEL (reference sequence). This chain's CDR3 is CASSQGLTGGTETQYF. Written as DNA, the CDR3 is TGTGCCAGCAGCCAAGGGTTAACGGGGGGCACTGAGACCCAGTACTTC.

This clonotype was detected ten times or more. The V and J genes are TRBV5-4 and TRBJ2-7; the D is unclear. The germline CDR1 and CDR2 sequences are SGHNT and YYREEE (reference sequence). The CDR3 is made up of 14 amino acids. Deletions cut 4 bases from V and 3 bases from J, with 14 bases between. Written as DNA, the CDR3 is TGTGCCAGCAGCGTCGGTCCAGGAGACTACGAGCAGTACTTC. Its translation is CASSVGPGDYEQYF.

This clonotype was seen ten or more times. This rearrangement joins TRBV12-3 or TRBV12-4 to TRBJ2-3, with TRBD2 identical over 13 bases. The CDR3 covers 18 residues. J lost 4 bases, V lost 1 base, and 8 bases had no gene match. The CDR3 DNA is TGTGCCAGCAGTTTAGGGTGGGGACTAGCGGGAATACCAGATACGCAGTATTTT. This encodes CASSLGWGLAGIPDTQYF.

This clonotype was found a few times. The rearrangement joins TRBV12-3 or TRBV12-4 to TRBJ2-3; D is tentatively TRBD1 or TRBD2 (6 bases each). The CDR3 totals 15 residues. Between the trimmed V and J ends, which lost 3 bases and 2 bases, there was a span of 12 bases. CDR3 sequence: CASSLWGAFTDTQYF. The DNA for the CDR3 is TGTGCCAGCAGTTTGTGGGGGGCGTTCACAGATACGCAGTATTTT.

This clonotype has a handful of counts. This chain connects TRBV6-5 to TRBJ2-7, with D possibly being TRBD1 or TRBD2 (5 bases each). This CDR3 spans 14 amino acids. Between the trimmed V and J ends, which lost 6 bases and 6 bases, there was a span of 18 bases. Germline assignment: CDR1 MNHEY and CDR2 SVGAGI. The CDR3 nucleotides read TGTGCCAGCAGCATCCTCATGGGGGTAGGCGAGCAGTACTTC. Protein: CASSILMGVGEQYF.

This clonotype came up many times. This rearrangement joins TRBV6-6 to TRBJ1-2, with TRBD1 matching 7 bases. CDR1 MNHNY and CDR2 SVGAGI come from the germline V gene (reference sequence). The CDR3 is 17 amino acids. V shed 5 bases and J 0 bases; nucleotides not matched to a gene: 12. In DNA, the CDR3 is TGTGCCAGCAGTCCTCAGGGAGGGGGCGCTTCTAACTATGGCTACACCTTC. Translating it yields CASSPQGGGASNYGYTF.

This clonotype was detected ten times or more. The chain links TRBV28 to TRBJ2-7; 10 bases agree with TRBD1. Germline CDR1 is MDHEN and CDR2 is SYDVKM. The V and J ends lost 5 bases and 5 bases, in that order; junction bases with no gene match: 9. There are 15 residues in the CDR3. The CDR3 reads CASSPGGQGYHEQYF. The DNA of the CDR3 is TGTGCCAGCAGTCCGGGGGGACAGGGGTATCACGAGCAGTACTTC.

This clonotype has a count of ten or more. This rearrangement joins TRBV7-6 to TRBJ1-6; possibly TRBD1 for D (6 bases). V was clipped by 4 bases and J by 6 bases, with 13 bases between them. Germline CDR1 reads SGHVS; CDR2 reads FNYEAQ. This CDR3 has 15 residues. CDR3 region: CASSWGARSNSPLHF. Written as DNA, the CDR3 is TGTGCCAGCAGCTGGGGGGCGAGGAGTAATTCACCCCTCCACTTT.

V usage is TRBV18 and J usage is TRBJ2-7; the D call may be TRBD1 or TRBD2 (6 bases each). Per germline, CDR1 KGHSH and CDR2 LQKENI. The CDR3 covers 14 residues. V was clipped by 4 bases and J by 0 bases, with 10 bases between them. The CDR3 DNA is TGTGCCAGCTCACGGGGGGCCAACTCCTACGAGCAGTACTTC. Translation: CASSRGANSYEQYF.